This TCR beta chain was obtained from a study of cytomegalovirus exposure and HLA in healthy donors. About the research overall: Assignment to the Caucasian-associated ancestry cluster applied to about 80% of the approximately 400 genotyped donors. Points from the study as a whole: The study reported that TCR beta sequences accurately predicted HLA-A and HLA-B alleles in most subjects.

Primers for the PCR totalled 60 Vbeta and 13 Jbeta. Data came from immunoSEQ multiplex PCR; TCRdb stores just in-frame clones and leaves some out. The sample lists 70,000 or so clones, roughly 90% occurring once. A few counts support this clone. Its antigen is not known. This CDR3 spans 17 amino acids. V gave up 6 bases and J gave up 0 bases, with 19 bases separating them. Germline V CDR1 and CDR2: MDHEN, SYDVKM. V and J are TRBV28 and TRBJ2-3; D is possibly TRBD1 (6 bases). Sequences were obtained from PBMCs. This TCR derives from a woman in her 30s in good health and CMV-seronegative. CDR3 DNA: TGTGCCAGCAGCCTCGGACAGAGGACTGTCAGCACAGATACGCAGTATTTT. Translated, it gives CASSLGQRTVSTDTQYF.